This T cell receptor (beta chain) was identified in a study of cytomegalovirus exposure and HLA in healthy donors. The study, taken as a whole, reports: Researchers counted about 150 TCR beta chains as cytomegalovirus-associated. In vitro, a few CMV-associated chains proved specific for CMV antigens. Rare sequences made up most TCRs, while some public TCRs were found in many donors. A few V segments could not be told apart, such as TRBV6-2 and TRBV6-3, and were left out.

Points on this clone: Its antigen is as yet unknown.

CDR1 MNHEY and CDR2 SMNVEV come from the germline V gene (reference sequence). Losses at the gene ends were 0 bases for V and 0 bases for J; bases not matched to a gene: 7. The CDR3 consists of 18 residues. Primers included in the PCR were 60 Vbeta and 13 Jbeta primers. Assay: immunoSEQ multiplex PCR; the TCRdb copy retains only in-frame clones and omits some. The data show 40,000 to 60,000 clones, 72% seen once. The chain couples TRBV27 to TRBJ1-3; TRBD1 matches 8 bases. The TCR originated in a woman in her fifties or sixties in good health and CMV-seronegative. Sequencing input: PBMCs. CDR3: CASSLSSGQGFSGNTIYF. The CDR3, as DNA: TGTGCCAGCAGTTTATCCTCTGGACAGGGCTTCTCTGGAAACACCATATATTTT.